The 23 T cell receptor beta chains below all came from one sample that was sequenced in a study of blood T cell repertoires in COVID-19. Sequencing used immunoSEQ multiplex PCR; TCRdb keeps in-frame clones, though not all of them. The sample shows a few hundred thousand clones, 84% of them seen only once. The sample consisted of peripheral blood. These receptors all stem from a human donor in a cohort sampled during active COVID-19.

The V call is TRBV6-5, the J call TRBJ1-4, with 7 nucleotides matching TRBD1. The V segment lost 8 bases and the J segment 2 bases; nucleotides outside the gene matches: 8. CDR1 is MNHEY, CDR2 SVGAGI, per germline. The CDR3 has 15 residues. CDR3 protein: CASGRGAWTNEKLFF. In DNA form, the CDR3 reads TGTGCCAGCGGCAGGGGGGCTTGGACTAATGAAAAACTGTTTTTT.

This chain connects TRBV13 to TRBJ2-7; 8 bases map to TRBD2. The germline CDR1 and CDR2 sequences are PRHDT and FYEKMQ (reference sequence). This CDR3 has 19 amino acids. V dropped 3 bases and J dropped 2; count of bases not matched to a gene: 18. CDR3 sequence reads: CASSLVGQRLIAGTYEQYF. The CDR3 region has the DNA TGTGCCAGCAGCTTGGTGGGGCAGAGGTTGATAGCGGGAACCTACGAGCAGTACTTC.

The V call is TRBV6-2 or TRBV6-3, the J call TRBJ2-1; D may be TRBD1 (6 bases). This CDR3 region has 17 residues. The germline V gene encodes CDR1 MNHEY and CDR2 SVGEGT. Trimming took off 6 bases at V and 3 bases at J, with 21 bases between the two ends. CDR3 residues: CASSPSSQGLFYNEQFF. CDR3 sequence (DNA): TGTGCCAGCAGCCCCTCGAGCCAGGGGCTCTTCTACAATGAGCAGTTCTTC.

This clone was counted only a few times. The CDR3 region is CASSPRQGNYGYTF. DNA for the CDR3: TGTGCCAGCAGCCCACGACAGGGGAACTATGGCTACACCTTC. V usage is TRBV9 and J usage is TRBJ1-2; 8 nucleotides agree with TRBD1. CDR3 length: 14 amino acids. Trimming at V came to 4 bases and at J to 2 bases, leaving 4 bases not matched to a gene. From germline, CDR1 is SGDLS and CDR2 YYNGEE.

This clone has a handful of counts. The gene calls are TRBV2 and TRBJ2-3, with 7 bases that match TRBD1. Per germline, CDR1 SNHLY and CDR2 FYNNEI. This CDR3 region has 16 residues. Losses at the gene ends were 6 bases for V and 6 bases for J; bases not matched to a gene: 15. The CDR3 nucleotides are TGTGCCAGCAGAGTCACAGGGGTCAATAGTGGGGATACGCAGTATTTT. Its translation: CASRVTGVNSGDTQYF.

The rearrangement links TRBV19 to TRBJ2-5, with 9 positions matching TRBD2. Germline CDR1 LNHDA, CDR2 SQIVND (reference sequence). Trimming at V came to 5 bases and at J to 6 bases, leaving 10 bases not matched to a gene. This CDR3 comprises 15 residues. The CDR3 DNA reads TGTGCCAGTAGTCCAGGGACTAGCTCGGAGAAGACCCAGTACTTC. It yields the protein CASSPGTSSEKTQYF.

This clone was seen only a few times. The CDR3 loop is CASSQGTSGYEQYF. Written as DNA, the CDR3 is TGCGCCAGCAGCCAAGGGACTAGCGGCTACGAGCAGTACTTC. V usage is TRBV4-3 and J usage is TRBJ2-7; 10 bases align to TRBD2. The CDR3 is 14 amino acids. Germline V gene lookup returns CDR1 LGHNA and CDR2 YSLEER. The V gene end was trimmed by 1 base and the J gene end by 3 bases; junction bases not matched to a gene: 0.

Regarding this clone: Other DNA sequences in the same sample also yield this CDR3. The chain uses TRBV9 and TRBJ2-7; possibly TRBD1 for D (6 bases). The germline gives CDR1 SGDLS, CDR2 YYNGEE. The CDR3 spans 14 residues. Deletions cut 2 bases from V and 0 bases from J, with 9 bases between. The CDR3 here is CASSVGGSSYEQYF. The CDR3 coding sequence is TGTGCCAGCAGCGTTGGGGGCAGCTCCTACGAGCAGTACTTC.

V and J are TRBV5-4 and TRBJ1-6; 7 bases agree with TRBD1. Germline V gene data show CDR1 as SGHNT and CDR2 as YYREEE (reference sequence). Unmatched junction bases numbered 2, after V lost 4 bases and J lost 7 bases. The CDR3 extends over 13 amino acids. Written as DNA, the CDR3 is TGTGCCAGCAGCCGGGACAGAAATTCACCCCTCCACTTT. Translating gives CASSRDRNSPLHF.

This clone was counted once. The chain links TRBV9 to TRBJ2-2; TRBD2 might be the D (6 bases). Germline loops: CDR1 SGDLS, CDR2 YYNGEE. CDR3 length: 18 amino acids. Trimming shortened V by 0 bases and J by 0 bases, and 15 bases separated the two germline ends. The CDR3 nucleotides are TGTGCCAGCAGCGTAGCTTTTCCCGGGAGCACGAACACCGGGGAGCTGTTTTTT. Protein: CASSVAFPGSTNTGELFF.

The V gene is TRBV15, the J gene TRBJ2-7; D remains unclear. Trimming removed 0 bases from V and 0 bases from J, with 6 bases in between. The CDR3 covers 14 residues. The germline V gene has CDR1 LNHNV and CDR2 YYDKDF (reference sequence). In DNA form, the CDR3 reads TGTGCCACCAGCAGAGAAAGGAGCTCCTACGAGCAGTACTTC. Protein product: CATSRERSSYEQYF.

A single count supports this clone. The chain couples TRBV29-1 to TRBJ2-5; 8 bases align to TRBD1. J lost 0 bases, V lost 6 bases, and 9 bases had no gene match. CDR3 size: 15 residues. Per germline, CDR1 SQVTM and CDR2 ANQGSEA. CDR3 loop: CSVFGGTGNQETQYF. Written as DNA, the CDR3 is TGCAGCGTGTTCGGCGGGACAGGAAACCAAGAGACCCAGTACTTC.

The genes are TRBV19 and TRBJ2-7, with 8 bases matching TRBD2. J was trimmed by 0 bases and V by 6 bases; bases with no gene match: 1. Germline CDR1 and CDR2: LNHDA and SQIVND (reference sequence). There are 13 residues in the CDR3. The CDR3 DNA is TGTGCCAGTAGCGCGGGGGGCTCCTACGAGCAGTACTTC. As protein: CASSAGGSYEQYF. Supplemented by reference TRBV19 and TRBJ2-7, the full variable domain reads DGGITQSPKYLFRKEGQNVTLSCEQNLNHDAMYWYRQDPGQGLRLIYYSQIVNDFQKGDIAEGYSVSREKKESFPLTVTSAQKNPTAFYLCASSAGGSYEQYFGPGTRLTVT.

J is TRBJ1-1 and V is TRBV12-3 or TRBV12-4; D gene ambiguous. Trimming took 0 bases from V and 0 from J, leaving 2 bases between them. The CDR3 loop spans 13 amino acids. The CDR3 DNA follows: TGTGCCAGCAGTTTAGCCGTGAACACTGAAGCTTTCTTT. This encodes CASSLAVNTEAFF.

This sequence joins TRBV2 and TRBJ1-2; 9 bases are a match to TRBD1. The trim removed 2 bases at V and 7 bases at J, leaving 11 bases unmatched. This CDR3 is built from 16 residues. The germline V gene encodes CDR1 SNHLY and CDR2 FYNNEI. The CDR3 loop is CASSEHVGQGVSGYTF. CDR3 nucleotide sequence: TGTGCCAGCAGTGAACATGTGGGACAGGGTGTCAGTGGCTACACCTTC.

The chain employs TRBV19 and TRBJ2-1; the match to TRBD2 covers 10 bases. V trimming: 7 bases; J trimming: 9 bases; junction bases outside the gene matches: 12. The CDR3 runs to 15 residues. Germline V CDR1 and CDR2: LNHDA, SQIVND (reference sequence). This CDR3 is CASTSGRASQSEQFF. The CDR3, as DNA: TGTGCCAGTACCAGCGGGAGGGCCTCTCAGAGTGAGCAGTTCTTC.

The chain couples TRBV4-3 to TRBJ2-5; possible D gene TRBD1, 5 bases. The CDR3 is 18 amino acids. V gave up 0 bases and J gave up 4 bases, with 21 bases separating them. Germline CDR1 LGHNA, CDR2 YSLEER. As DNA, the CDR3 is TGCGCCAGCAGCCAAGATATCCCCTCTGCCAGTCAGGGAGAGACCCAGTACTTC. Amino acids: CASSQDIPSASQGETQYF.

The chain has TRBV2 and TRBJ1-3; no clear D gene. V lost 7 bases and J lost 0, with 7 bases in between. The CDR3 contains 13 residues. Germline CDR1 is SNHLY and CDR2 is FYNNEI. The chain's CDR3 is CASIQSSGNTIYF. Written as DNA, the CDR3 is TGTGCCAGCATACAGAGCTCTGGAAACACCATATATTTT.

This CDR3 reads CASSGHRGRLGYEQYF. CDR3 sequence (DNA): TGTGCCAGCAGTGGACACAGGGGGCGCTTGGGCTACGAGCAGTACTTC. V is TRBV6-1 and J is TRBJ2-7, with 9 bases aligning to TRBD1. The CDR3 has 16 residues. Per the germline V gene, CDR1 is MNHNS and CDR2 is SASEGT. With V trimmed by 4 bases and J by 3 bases, 10 bases remained unmatched.

DNA for the CDR3: TGTGCCAGTAGTTCCTCCTGGGGGACAGGGGCGAACACCGGGGAGCTGTTTTTT. Protein product: CASSSSWGTGANTGELFF. The J gene is TRBJ2-2, the V gene TRBV19, with TRBD1 identical over 10 bases. The J segment lost 0 bases and the V segment lost 5 bases, leaving 9 bases of the junction unmatched. CDR3 size: 18 residues. Germline assignment: CDR1 LNHDA and CDR2 SQIVND (reference sequence).

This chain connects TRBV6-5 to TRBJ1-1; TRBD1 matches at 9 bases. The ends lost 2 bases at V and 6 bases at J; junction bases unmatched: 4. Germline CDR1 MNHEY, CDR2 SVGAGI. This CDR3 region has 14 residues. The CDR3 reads CASSYSTGGSEAFF. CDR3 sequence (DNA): TGTGCCAGCAGTTACAGCACAGGGGGCTCTGAAGCTTTCTTT.

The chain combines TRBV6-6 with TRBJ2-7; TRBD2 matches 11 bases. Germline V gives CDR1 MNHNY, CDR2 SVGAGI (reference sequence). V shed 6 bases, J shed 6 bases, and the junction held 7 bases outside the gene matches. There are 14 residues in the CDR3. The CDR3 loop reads CASSLAGGRGEQYF. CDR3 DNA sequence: TGTGCCAGCAGCTTAGCGGGAGGGCGGGGCGAGCAGTACTTC.

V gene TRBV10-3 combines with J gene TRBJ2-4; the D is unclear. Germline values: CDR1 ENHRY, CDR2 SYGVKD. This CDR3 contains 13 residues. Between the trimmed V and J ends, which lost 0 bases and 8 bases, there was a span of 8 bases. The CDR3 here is CAISESGWDIQYF. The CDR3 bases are TGTGCCATCAGTGAGTCCGGGTGGGACATTCAGTACTTC.